These 5 T cell receptor beta chains share one sample of origin, sequenced in a study of vaccination effects on CD4 cells after COVID-19 (dated by TCRdb to 2021 to 2024). In the ViraFEST assay, PBMC were stimulated with viral peptide pools, and TCR sequencing was then used to find antigen-specific CD4+ T cell clonotypes based on their expansion. After more than 9 days of culture, CD4+ T cells were isolated with the EasySep CD4+ T cell isolation kit. Two doses of either the BNT162b2 or the mRNA-1273 mRNA SARS-CoV-2 vaccine were administered to participants. These receptors have no known antigen. Library preparation was by the immunoSEQ multiplex PCR assay. What TCRdb holds here is the immuneACCESS table cut down to in-frame rearrangements. Part of the clones is not present; checked against another copy, under half of the missing clones reflect an unresolved V gene, and the others are unexplained. The sample table lists more than 40,000 clones, over 60% of them with a count of one. Roughly 16% of the sample rests with the top ten.

The sample here was CD4+ T cells from PBMCs cultured with HCoV-OC43 spike peptides, taken after COVID-19 vaccination. In the paper's terms, the cell subset or site label means: HCoV-OC43 spike overlapping peptide pool stimulation. These receptor sequences come from a human donor who received a COVID-19 vaccine.

Only a few counts were recorded for this clone. The chain recombines TRBV5-1 with TRBJ2-1; weak D call: TRBD1 (6 bases). The germline V gene has CDR1 SGHRS and CDR2 YFSETQ. Trimming took off 4 bases at V and 5 bases at J, with 16 bases between the two ends. CDR3 size: 15 residues. DNA of the CDR3: TGCGCCAGCAGCCCTACAGGGTATGTTGACAATGAGCAGTTCTTC. It is translated as CASSPTGYVDNEQFF.

This clone was seen once. This rearrangement joins TRBV7-9 to TRBJ2-7; 7 bases align to TRBD1. Germline trimming cut 5 bases from V and 6 bases from J; bases unmatched to any gene: 16. The length of the CDR3 is 16 residues. Germline CDR1 is SEHNR and CDR2 is FQNEAQ (reference sequence). Written as DNA, the CDR3 is TGTGCCAGCAGCCCGAGTCCCTGGACAGGTTTGAGCGAGCAGTACTTC. This gives the protein CASSPSPWTGLSEQYF.

In its sample, this clone was seen once. The chain couples TRBV3-1 (or the pseudogene TRBV3-2) to TRBJ2-5; perhaps TRBD1 as D (6 bases). Per germline, CDR1 LGHDT and CDR2 YNNKEL (reference sequence). The V and J ends lost 0 bases and 0 bases respectively, with 17 bases between them. The CDR3 has 18 amino acids. In DNA form, the CDR3 reads TGTGCCAGCAGCCAAGAAATGTATGTGGGGGCCCACCAAGAGACCCAGTACTTC. Translation gives CASSQEMYVGAHQETQYF.

The chain recombines TRBV7-2 with TRBJ2-2; no clear D gene. The V gene's germline CDR1 is SGHTA and CDR2 FQGNSA. The V end lost 1 base, the J end lost 6 bases, and 12 bases lay between the germline ends. The CDR3 is 15 amino acids. This CDR3 is CASSLVTSGAGELFF. CDR3 sequence (DNA): TGTGCCAGCAGCTTAGTTACAAGTGGGGCCGGGGAGCTGTTTTTT. Using reference TRBV7-2 and TRBJ2-2 for the parts outside the CDR3, the full variable domain is GAGVSQSPSNKVTEKGKDVELRCDPISGHTALYWYRQSLGQGLEFLIYFQGNSAPDKSGLPSDRFSAERTGGSVSTLTIQRTQQEDSAVYLCASSLVTSGAGELFFGEGSRLTVL.

The V and J genes are TRBV19 and TRBJ1-2, with D maybe TRBD1 (6 bases). CDR1 LNHDA and CDR2 SQIVND come from the germline V gene (reference sequence). The ends were cut back, 5 bases at V and 8 bases at J, with 18 bases in the middle. CDR3 length: 14 residues. CDR3 in DNA: TGTGCCAGTAGTTGGCAACAGGGTCGCGGCGGCTACACCTTC. This translates into CASSWQQGRGGYTF. Variable domain in full (rest from reference TRBV19 and TRBJ1-2): DGGITQSPKYLFRKEGQNVTLSCEQNLNHDAMYWYRQDPGQGLRLIYYSQIVNDFQKGDIAEGYSVSREKKESFPLTVTSAQKNPTAFYLCASSWQQGRGGYTFGSGTRLTVV.